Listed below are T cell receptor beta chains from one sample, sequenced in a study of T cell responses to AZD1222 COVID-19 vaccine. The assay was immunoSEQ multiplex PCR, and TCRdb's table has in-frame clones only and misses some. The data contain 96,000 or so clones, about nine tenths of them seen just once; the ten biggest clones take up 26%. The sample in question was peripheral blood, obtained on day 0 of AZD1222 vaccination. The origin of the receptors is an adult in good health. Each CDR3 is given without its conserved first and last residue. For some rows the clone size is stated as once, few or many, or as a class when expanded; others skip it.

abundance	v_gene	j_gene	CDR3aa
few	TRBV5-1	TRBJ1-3	ASSPDSRSGNTIY
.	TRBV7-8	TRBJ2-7	ASRRDRDRVNYEQY
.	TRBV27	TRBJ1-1	ASSLIGGTTEAF
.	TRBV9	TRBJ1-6	ASSGREAGGNSPLH
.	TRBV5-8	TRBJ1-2	ASSFRTADNYGYT
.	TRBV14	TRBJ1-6	ASSQLYSPLH
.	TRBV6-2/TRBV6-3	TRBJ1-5	ASSNVGRSGQPQH
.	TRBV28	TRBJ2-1	ASIGGDRALEQF
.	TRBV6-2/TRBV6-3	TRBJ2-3	ASSPGLAGHTQY
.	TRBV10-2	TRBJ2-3	ASSDPRAPARDTQY
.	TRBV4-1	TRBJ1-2	ASSQVGGEGYT
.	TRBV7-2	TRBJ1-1	ASSPHGGRGNTEAF
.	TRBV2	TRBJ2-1	ASSLAGGFNEQF
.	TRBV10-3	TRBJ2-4	AISEGSGGLNIQY
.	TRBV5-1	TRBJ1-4	ASSRDRGPTNEKLF
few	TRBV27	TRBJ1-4	ASSLGLHEKLF
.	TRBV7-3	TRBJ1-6	ASSLTGTGNNSPLH
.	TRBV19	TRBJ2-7	ASSKNGLAEAYEQY
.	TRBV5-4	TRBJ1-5	ASSPGTGVSPQH
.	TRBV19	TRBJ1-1	ASSISVGWQTEAF
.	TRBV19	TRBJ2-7	ASSSGQSYEQY
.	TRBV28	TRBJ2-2	ASTLGRGYTGELF
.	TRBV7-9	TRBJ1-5	ASSLGTADGTQH
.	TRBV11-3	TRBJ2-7	ASSRAPGQGSYEQY
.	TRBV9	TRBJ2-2	ASSPGQGAGGELF
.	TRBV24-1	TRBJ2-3	ATSRAVTDTQY
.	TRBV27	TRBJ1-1	ASLPWDPNTEAF
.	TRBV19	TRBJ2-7	ASSILTGARNEQY
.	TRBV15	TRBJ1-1	ATSSQGGNTEAF
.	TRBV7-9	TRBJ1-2	ASSLDAGDGYGYT
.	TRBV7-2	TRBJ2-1	ASDRGRRGEQF
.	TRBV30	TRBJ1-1	AWSPDRNTEAF
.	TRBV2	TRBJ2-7	ASIQGDSYFYEQY